This record concerns one T cell receptor (beta chain) sequence. Its antigen is undetermined. This sample is drawn from a study of cytomegalovirus exposure and HLA in healthy donors. Donors were nominally healthy when sampled, though unrecorded immune exposures were likely. Study-wide results and caveats: Presence/absence analyses took donor sequencing depth as roughly uniform. Reported performance of the classifier showed diagnosis of cytomegalovirus status with high specificity and sensitivity. V- and J-gene trimming of TCR beta was linked (in a later analysis) to a missense DCLRE1C variant.

Germline loops: CDR1 SGDLS, CDR2 YYNGEE. J was trimmed by 1 base and V by 3 bases; bases with no gene match: 7. This CDR3 is built from 16 residues. PCR employed 60 Vbeta and 13 Jbeta primers. Profiled with immunoSEQ multiplex PCR; TCRdb holds only in-frame clones, not every one. The sample yields under 200,000 clones, 75% seen once. This receptor was identified in a woman aged 50 to 65 in good health and CMV-seropositive. Specimen: PBMCs. The chain carries TRBV9 and TRBJ2-3; 8 bases are a match to TRBD2. The CDR3 region has the DNA TGTGCCAGCAGCGCACCCAGCGGGGGAGGCACAGATACGCAGTATTTT. It encodes CASSAPSGGGTDTQYF.